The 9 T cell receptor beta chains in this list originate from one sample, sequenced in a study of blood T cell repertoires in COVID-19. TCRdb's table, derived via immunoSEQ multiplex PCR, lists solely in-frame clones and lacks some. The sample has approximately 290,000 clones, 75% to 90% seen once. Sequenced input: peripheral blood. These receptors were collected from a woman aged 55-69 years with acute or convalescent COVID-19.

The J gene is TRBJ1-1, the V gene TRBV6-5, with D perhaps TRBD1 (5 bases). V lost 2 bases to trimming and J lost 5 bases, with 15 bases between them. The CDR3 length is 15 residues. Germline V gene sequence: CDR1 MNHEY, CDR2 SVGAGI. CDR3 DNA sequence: TGTGCCAGCAGTTACGTCCCAGGGCAGGGAACTGAAGCTTTCTTT. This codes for CASSYVPGQGTEAFF.

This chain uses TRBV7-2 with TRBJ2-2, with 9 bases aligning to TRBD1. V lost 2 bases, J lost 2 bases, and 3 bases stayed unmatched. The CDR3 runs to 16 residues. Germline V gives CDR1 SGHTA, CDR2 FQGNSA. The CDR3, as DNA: TGTGCCAGCAGCTTAAGGGACAGGGCTAACACCGGGGAGCTGTTTTTT. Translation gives CASSLRDRANTGELFF. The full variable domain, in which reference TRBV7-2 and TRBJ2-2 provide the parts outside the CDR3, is GAGVSQSPSNKVTEKGKDVELRCDPISGHTALYWYRQSLGQGLEFLIYFQGNSAPDKSGLPSDRFSAERTGGSVSTLTIQRTQQEDSAVYLCASSLRDRANTGELFFGEGSRLTVL.

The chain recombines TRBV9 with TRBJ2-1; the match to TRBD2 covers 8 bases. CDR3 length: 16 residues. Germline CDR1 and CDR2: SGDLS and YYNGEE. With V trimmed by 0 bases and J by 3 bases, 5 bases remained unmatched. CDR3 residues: CASSVATGGLYNEQFF. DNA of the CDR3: TGTGCCAGCAGCGTAGCTACGGGGGGGCTCTACAATGAGCAGTTCTTC.

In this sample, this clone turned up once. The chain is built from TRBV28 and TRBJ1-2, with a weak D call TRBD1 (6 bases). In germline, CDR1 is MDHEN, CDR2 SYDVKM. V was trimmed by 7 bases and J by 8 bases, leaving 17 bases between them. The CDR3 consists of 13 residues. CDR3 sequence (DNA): TGTGCCAGCACCCTATGGGGGGGCGGCGGCTACACCTTC. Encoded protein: CASTLWGGGGYTF.

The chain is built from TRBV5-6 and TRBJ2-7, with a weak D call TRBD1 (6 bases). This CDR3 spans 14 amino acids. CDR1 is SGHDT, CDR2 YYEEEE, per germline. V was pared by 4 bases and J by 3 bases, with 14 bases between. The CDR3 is CASSPRTAIYEQYF. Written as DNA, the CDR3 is TGTGCCAGCAGCCCAAGGACAGCCATCTACGAGCAGTACTTC.

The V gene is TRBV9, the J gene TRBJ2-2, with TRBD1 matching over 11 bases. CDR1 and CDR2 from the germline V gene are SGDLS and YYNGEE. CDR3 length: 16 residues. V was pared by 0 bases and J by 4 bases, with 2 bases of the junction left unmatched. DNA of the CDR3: TGTGCCAGCAGCGTAGCGGGACAGGGGGGCACCGGGGAGCTGTTTTTT. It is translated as CASSVAGQGGTGELFF. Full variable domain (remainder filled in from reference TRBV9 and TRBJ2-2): DSGVTQTPKHLITATGQRVTLRCSPRSGDLSVYWYQQSLDQGLQFLIQYYNGEERAKGNILERFSAQQFPDLHSELNLSSLELGDSALYFCASSVAGQGGTGELFFGEGSRLTVL.

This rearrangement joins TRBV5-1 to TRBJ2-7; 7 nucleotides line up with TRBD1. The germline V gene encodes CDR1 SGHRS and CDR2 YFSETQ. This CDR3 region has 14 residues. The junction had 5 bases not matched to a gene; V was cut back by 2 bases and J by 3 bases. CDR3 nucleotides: TGCGCCAGCAGCTTACCGGGACAGAACTACGAGCAGTACTTC. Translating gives CASSLPGQNYEQYF.

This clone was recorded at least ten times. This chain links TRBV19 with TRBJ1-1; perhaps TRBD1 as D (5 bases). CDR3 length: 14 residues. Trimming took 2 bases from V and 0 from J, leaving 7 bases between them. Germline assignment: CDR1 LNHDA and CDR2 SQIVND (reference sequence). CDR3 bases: TGTGCCAGTAGTATAAGGGGCATGAACACTGAAGCTTTCTTT. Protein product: CASSIRGMNTEAFF. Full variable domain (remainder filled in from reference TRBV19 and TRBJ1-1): DGGITQSPKYLFRKEGQNVTLSCEQNLNHDAMYWYRQDPGQGLRLIYYSQIVNDFQKGDIAEGYSVSREKKESFPLTVTSAQKNPTAFYLCASSIRGMNTEAFFGQGTRLTVV.

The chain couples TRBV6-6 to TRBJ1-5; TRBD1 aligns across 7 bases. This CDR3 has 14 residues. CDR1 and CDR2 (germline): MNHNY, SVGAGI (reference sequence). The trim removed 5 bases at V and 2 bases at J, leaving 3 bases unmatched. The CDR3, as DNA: TGTGCCAGCAGTGCCGGACAGGGCAATCAGCCCCAGCATTTT. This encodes CASSAGQGNQPQHF.